The rows below give T cell receptor beta chains drawn from one sample of a study of blood T cell repertoires in COVID-19. Libraries were prepared by immunoSEQ multiplex PCR; TCRdb keeps only in-frame clonotypes and omits some of them. The sample consists of about 220,000 clones, about nine tenths of them appearing once. Sequencing was done on a sample of peripheral blood. The receptors were gathered from a man aged 25-45 years who had recovered from COVID-19. CDR3s include the opening cysteine and the closing phenylalanine or tryptophan. D genes are given only for firm matches. The size of a clone is reported for some rows only, either as once, few or many, or as a class for expanded clones.

CDR3 protein: CASSPRTNTGELFF
CDR3 DNA: TGTGCCAGCAGCCCACGGACAAACACCGGGGAGCTGTTTTTT
clone size: NA
V gene: TRBV7-2
J gene: TRBJ2-2
D gene: NA

CDR3 protein: CASSQGSPRLTGPIPLHF
CDR3 DNA: TGCGCCAGCAGCCAAGGGAGCCCCCGCCTGACAGGCCCAATCCCCCTCCACTTT
clone size: NA
V gene: TRBV4-1
J gene: TRBJ1-6
D gene: NA

CDR3 protein: CASSLRDSGNTIYF
CDR3 DNA: TGCGCCAGCAGCCTCAGGGATTCTGGAAACACCATATATTTT
clone size: NA
V gene: TRBV4-3
J gene: TRBJ1-3
D gene: NA

CDR3 protein: CASSYSGTSTSEQYF
CDR3 DNA: TGTGCCAGCAGTTACTCGGGGACAAGTACTTCCGAGCAGTACTTC
clone size: NA
V gene: TRBV6-5
J gene: TRBJ2-7
D gene: NA

CDR3 protein: CSGDWADTQYF
CDR3 DNA: TGCAGTGGGGACTGGGCAGATACGCAGTATTTT
clone size: NA
V gene: TRBV20-1
J gene: TRBJ2-3
D gene: NA

CDR3 protein: CASQRTGARETQYF
CDR3 DNA: TGTGCCAGTCAAAGGACAGGAGCCCGAGAGACCCAGTACTTC
clone size: NA
V gene: TRBV19
J gene: TRBJ2-5
D gene: TRBD1

CDR3 protein: CASSVAAGTNYGYTF
CDR3 DNA: TGTGCCAGCAGCGTAGCGGCAGGAACTAACTATGGCTACACCTTC
clone size: few
V gene: TRBV9
J gene: TRBJ1-2
D gene: NA

CDR3 protein: CASSYSKGEKLFF
CDR3 DNA: TGTGCCAGCAGTTACTCGAAGGGGGAAAAACTGTTTTTT
clone size: NA
V gene: TRBV6-5
J gene: TRBJ1-4
D gene: NA

CDR3 protein: CASSQRWTGRSLGYGYTF
CDR3 DNA: TGTGCCAGCAGCCAAAGGTGGACAGGGAGATCTCTAGGCTATGGCTACACCTTC
clone size: NA
V gene: TRBV4-2
J gene: TRBJ1-2
D gene: TRBD1

CDR3 protein: CASSLRSGGSTDTQYF
CDR3 DNA: TGTGCCAGCAGCTTAAGGTCGGGGGGGTCCACAGATACGCAGTATTTT
clone size: NA
V gene: TRBV7-8
J gene: TRBJ2-3
D gene: TRBD2

CDR3 protein: CASSPTGLGNTEAFF
CDR3 DNA: TGTGCCAGCAGCCCGACGGGTTTAGGGAACACTGAAGCTTTCTTT
clone size: NA
V gene: TRBV5-4
J gene: TRBJ1-1
D gene: NA

CDR3 protein: CASSSPGEGQDYGYTF
CDR3 DNA: TGTGCCAGCAGTTCTCCCGGCGAGGGACAGGACTATGGCTACACCTTC
clone size: NA
V gene: TRBV28
J gene: TRBJ1-2
D gene: TRBD1

CDR3 protein: CASSWDRANTGELFF
CDR3 DNA: TGTGCCAGTAGTTGGGACAGGGCTAACACCGGGGAGCTGTTTTTT
clone size: NA
V gene: TRBV6-5
J gene: TRBJ2-2
D gene: TRBD1

CDR3 protein: CASGLGQGDEQYF
CDR3 DNA: TGTGCTAGTGGACTCGGACAGGGCGACGAGCAGTACTTC
clone size: NA
V gene: TRBV12-5
J gene: TRBJ2-7
D gene: TRBD1

CDR3 protein: CASSIRIQGGGTQPQHF
CDR3 DNA: TGTGCCAGTAGTATCCGGATACAGGGGGGAGGGACTCAGCCCCAGCATTTT
clone size: NA
V gene: TRBV19
J gene: TRBJ1-5
D gene: TRBD1

CDR3 protein: CASSRGQGTNYGYTF
CDR3 DNA: TGTGCCAGCAGCAGAGGACAGGGAACTAACTATGGCTACACCTTC
clone size: few
V gene: TRBV9
J gene: TRBJ1-2
D gene: TRBD1

CDR3 protein: CASSGAYEQYF
CDR3 DNA: TGCGCCAGTTCAGGGGCGTACGAGCAGTACTTC
clone size: NA
V gene: TRBV5-1
J gene: TRBJ2-7
D gene: NA

CDR3 protein: CASSYLAGGLPFEQYF
CDR3 DNA: TGTGCCAGCAGTTACTTGGCGGGGGGCCTCCCCTTCGAGCAGTACTTC
clone size: once
V gene: TRBV6-5
J gene: TRBJ2-7
D gene: TRBD2